This T cell receptor (beta chain) was recorded in a study of blood T cell repertoires in COVID-19. Study-level information: Acute and convalescent COVID-19 specimens originated in the United States, Italy and Spain. The cDNA or gDNA used as material had been derived from T cells, B-cell-depleted T cells, or PBMCs.

Germline lookup yields CDR1 LGHDT and CDR2 YNNKEL (reference sequence). The length of the CDR3 is 15 residues. Germline trimming cut 1 base from V and 7 bases from J; bases unmatched to any gene: 9. Authors' methods: Counts of nucleated cells, estimated from reference gene primer amplification, were obtained. The data were produced by immunoSEQ multiplex PCR, yet TCRdb's version contains in-frame clones alone and is incomplete. V and J calls and clone size are as listed in that table; D and trimming were resolved from the DNA. The profile shows tens of thousands of clones, approximately 83% of them singletons.

The V call is TRBV3-1 (or the pseudogene TRBV3-2), the J call TRBJ2-7; 8 nucleotides match TRBD1. This TCR came from a human donor in a cohort sampled during active COVID-19. The sequenced sample consisted of peripheral blood. CDR3 DNA: TGTGCCAGCAGCCAAGTTCGCGACAGGGGTGGAGAGCAGTACTTC. Translating it yields CASSQVRDRGGEQYF.